This TCR beta chain was observed in a study of tumor-infiltrating lymphocytes in primary liver carcinoma. Germline values: CDR1 SGHNT, CDR2 YYREEE (reference sequence). The CDR3 has 15 amino acids. Trimming cost V 2 bases and J 1 base, with 7 bases left between them. This clonotype has at least ten counts. Antigen: not known. RNA was extracted from whole blood without cell sorting, alongside germline DNA. Total RNA (roughly 530 ng) served as template for TCR beta cDNA synthesis primed by a constant-region primer. The TCR beta library was amplified through three nested multiplex PCR rounds in a modified ARM-PCR procedure. With TRBV1-TRBV30 forward primers and a C-beta reverse primer, the first two PCR rounds were run for approximately 10 cycles each. TCRdb used MiXCR to reprocess the multiplex PCR reads, holding one entry per CDR3 protein. The repertoire holds fewer than 350,000 distinct CDR3 sequences, with 60% to 80% as singletons.

Broader study findings: Comparison of CD4+ and CD8+ repertoires was precluded by bulk unsorted samples.

This clonotype was obtained from a man aged 35 to 55 with primary liver carcinoma and hepatitis B virus infection. Sample: peripheral blood. The chain recombines TRBV5-4 with TRBJ2-6; weak D call: TRBD1 (6 bases). The CDR3 nucleotides are TGTGCCAGCAGCTTACAGGGATCTGGGGCCAACGTCCTGACTTTC. This codes for CASSLQGSGANVLTF. The variable domain in full, completed from reference TRBV5-4 and TRBJ2-6, reads ETGVTQSPTHLIKTRGQQVTLRCSSQSGHNTVSWYQQALGQGPQFIFQYYREEENGRGNFPPRFSGLQFPNYSSELNVNALELDDSALYLCASSLQGSGANVLTFGAGSRLTVL.